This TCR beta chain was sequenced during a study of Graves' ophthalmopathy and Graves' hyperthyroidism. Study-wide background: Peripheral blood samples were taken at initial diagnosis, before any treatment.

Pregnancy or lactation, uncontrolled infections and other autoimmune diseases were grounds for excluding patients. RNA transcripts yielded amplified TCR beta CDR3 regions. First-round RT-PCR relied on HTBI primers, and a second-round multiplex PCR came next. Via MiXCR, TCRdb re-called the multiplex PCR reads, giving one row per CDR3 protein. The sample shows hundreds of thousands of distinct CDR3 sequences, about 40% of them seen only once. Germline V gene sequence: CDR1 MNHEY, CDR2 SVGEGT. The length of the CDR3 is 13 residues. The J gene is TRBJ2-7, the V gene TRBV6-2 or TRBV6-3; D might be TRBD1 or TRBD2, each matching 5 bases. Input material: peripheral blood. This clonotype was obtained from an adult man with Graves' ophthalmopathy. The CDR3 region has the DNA TGTGCTAATACACGGGGCTTCTCCTACGAGCAGTACTTC. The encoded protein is CANTRGFSYEQYF.